The 27 T cell receptor beta chains given below trace back to one sample, sequenced in a study of blood T cell repertoires in COVID-19. Clones were read by immunoSEQ multiplex PCR, and TCRdb kept only the in-frame ones, dropping some. The table lists 200,000 to 250,000 clones, more than 80% of them singletons. Sequencing used peripheral blood. Every receptor here comes from a man aged 25-45 years who had recovered from COVID-19.

The V and J genes are TRBV9 and TRBJ1-2; 8 bases map to TRBD1. J lost 4 bases, V lost 3 bases, and 8 bases had no gene match. In germline, CDR1 is SGDLS, CDR2 YYNGEE. This CDR3 comprises 15 residues. The CDR3 sequence: CASSAGQGLFYGYTF. In nucleotides, the CDR3 is TGTGCCAGCAGCGCCGGACAGGGACTCTTCTATGGCTACACCTTC.

The V and J genes are TRBV27 and TRBJ1-2; a weak D match, TRBD1 (5 bases). This CDR3 spans 15 amino acids. Germline CDR1 MNHEY, CDR2 SMNVEV (reference sequence). Trimming left V 6 bases short and J 4 bases short, with 18 bases between. The CDR3 bases are TGTGCCAGCAGGAAGCCAGTCGGAGGGACCTATGGCTACACCTTC. It encodes CASRKPVGGTYGYTF.

J is TRBJ2-7 and V is TRBV6-5; 12 bases align to TRBD2. Germline trimming cut 4 bases from V and 1 base from J; bases unmatched to any gene: 2. There are 15 residues in the CDR3. Germline lookup yields CDR1 MNHEY and CDR2 SVGAGI. The CDR3 loop is CASSLLAGGSYEQYF. Here the CDR3 DNA reads TGTGCCAGCAGTTTACTAGCGGGGGGTTCCTACGAGCAGTACTTC.

The chain joins TRBV9 to TRBJ2-7; D possibly corresponds to TRBD1 (6 bases). CDR1 and CDR2 (germline): SGDLS, YYNGEE. Trimming stripped 3 bases from V and 1 base from J, with 11 bases between. The CDR3 has 14 residues. Here the CDR3 DNA reads TGTGCCAGCAGCGCGACGCAGGGGTCCTACGAGCAGTACTTC. Translating it yields CASSATQGSYEQYF.

This clone was counted once. Other nucleotide sequences from this sample produce the same CDR3. The chain joins TRBV2 to TRBJ2-1, with 7 bases that match TRBD1. J lost 5 bases, V lost 4 bases, and 5 bases had no gene match. CDR1 is SNHLY and CDR2 is FYNNEI in the germline V gene. CDR3 size: 14 residues. DNA of the CDR3: TGTGCCAGCAGTGTGCGACAGGGAAACAATGAGCAGTTCTTC. It specifies CASSVRQGNNEQFF.

The chain joins TRBV9 to TRBJ2-6, with D uncertain. V was cut by 3 bases and J by 4 bases, with 5 bases left in between. The CDR3 totals 13 residues. Germline V gene sequence: CDR1 SGDLS, CDR2 YYNGEE. The CDR3 loop is CASSDTGANVLTF. The CDR3, as DNA: TGTGCCAGCAGCGACACAGGGGCCAACGTCCTGACTTTC.

This clone was picked up one time. V usage is TRBV3-1 (or the pseudogene TRBV3-2) and J usage is TRBJ1-6; no definite D call. This CDR3 region has 12 residues. V lost 0 bases and J 11 bases, leaving 5 bases between the germline ends. Germline values: CDR1 LGHDT, CDR2 YNNKEL (reference sequence). This CDR3 is CASSQDKTPLHF. The CDR3 bases are TGTGCCAGCAGCCAAGATAAAACACCCCTCCACTTT.

V gene TRBV6-2 or TRBV6-3 combines with J gene TRBJ1-2, with no clear D. Trimming shortened V by 4 bases and J by 8 bases, and 11 bases separated the two germline ends. The CDR3 spans 12 residues. CDR1 and CDR2 from the germline V gene are MNHEY and SVGEGT. This chain's CDR3 is CASSSAAGGYTF. In DNA, the CDR3 is TGTGCCAGCAGTTCCGCCGCGGGGGGCTACACCTTC.

V and J are TRBV19 and TRBJ2-1; TRBD1 aligns across 7 bases. The V gene end was trimmed by 7 bases and the J gene end by 1 base; junction bases not matched to a gene: 7. The CDR3 extends over 15 amino acids. Germline V gives CDR1 LNHDA, CDR2 SQIVND (reference sequence). CDR3 sequence: CASNVGTESYNEQFF. For the CDR3, the DNA is TGTGCCAGTAACGTCGGGACAGAGTCCTACAATGAGCAGTTCTTC.

The rearrangement links TRBV10-3 to TRBJ1-2, with 8 bases matching TRBD1. V lost 2 bases to trimming and J lost 5 bases; unmatched junction nucleotides: 19. Looked up from germline, CDR1 is ENHRY and CDR2 is SYGVKD. The CDR3 extends over 19 amino acids. The CDR3 reads CAISEVSMKGQVPWYGYTF. The CDR3 coding sequence is TGTGCCATCAGTGAGGTATCTATGAAGGGACAGGTTCCATGGTATGGCTACACCTTC.

This chain connects TRBV7-9 to TRBJ2-5, with 8 bases lining up with TRBD2. The ends lost 5 bases at V and 3 bases at J; junction bases unmatched: 5. Germline loops: CDR1 SEHNR, CDR2 FQNEAQ (reference sequence). CDR3 length: 14 amino acids. The CDR3 protein is CASSQAGVKETQYF. DNA for the CDR3: TGTGCCAGCAGCCAAGCGGGGGTTAAAGAGACCCAGTACTTC.

Turning to this clone: Other DNA sequences in this sample translate to the same CDR3. The V call is TRBV19, the J call TRBJ2-3; 7 nucleotides line up with TRBD2. V dropped 4 bases and J dropped 2; count of bases not matched to a gene: 3. CDR1 is LNHDA, CDR2 SQIVND, per germline (reference sequence). This CDR3 contains 14 residues. This CDR3 reads CASSSGGTTDTQYF. The CDR3 DNA follows: TGTGCCAGTAGTAGCGGGGGAACCACAGATACGCAGTATTTT.

To note about this clone: The sample contains more than one DNA sequence encoding this CDR3. The chain couples TRBV6-5 to TRBJ1-2; D unresolved. This CDR3 has 13 amino acids. Germline V CDR1 and CDR2: MNHEY, SVGAGI. V was cut by 2 bases and J by 3 bases, with 7 bases left in between. Here the CDR3 reads CASSYSGYYGYTF. The CDR3 region has the DNA TGTGCCAGCAGTTACAGCGGCTACTATGGCTACACCTTC.

The V and J genes are TRBV6-5 and TRBJ1-6; D possibly corresponds to TRBD1 (6 bases). Per germline, CDR1 MNHEY and CDR2 SVGAGI. The CDR3 length is 13 residues. Trimming shortened V by 9 bases and J by 6 bases, and 12 bases separated the two germline ends. As DNA, the CDR3 is TGTGCCAGTCTCATAGGGGGTAATTCACCCCTCCACTTT. Its translation: CASLIGGNSPLHF.

The gene calls are TRBV5-1 and TRBJ1-1; 7 bases are shared with TRBD1. The CDR3 runs 14 residues. V lost 2 bases and J lost 3; bases outside the gene matches: 4. Germline CDR1 is SGHRS and CDR2 is YFSETQ. CDR3 in DNA: TGCGCCAGCAGCTTCGGACAGGCCTACACTGAAGCTTTCTTT. Protein product: CASSFGQAYTEAFF.

This chain links TRBV4-1 with TRBJ2-7, with D perhaps matching TRBD1 (6 bases). CDR1 MGHRA and CDR2 YSYEKL come from the germline V gene. The CDR3 runs 14 residues. V was clipped by 6 bases and J by 7 bases, with 19 bases between them. The CDR3 loop reads CASRHTTGLREQYF. CDR3 bases: TGCGCCAGCAGACACACGACAGGTCTTAGGGAGCAGTACTTC.

CDR3 DNA: TGTGCCAGCAGCGACGGGACAACAGACACCGGGGAGCTGTTTTTT. Protein sequence: CASSDGTTDTGELFF. The rearrangement uses TRBV7-9 and TRBJ2-2; the D gene is possibly TRBD1 (6 bases). Germline V gene sequence: CDR1 SEHNR, CDR2 FQNEAQ (reference sequence). There are 15 residues in the CDR3. V was shortened by 5 bases and J by 3 bases, with 13 bases between the two germline ends.

This chain connects TRBV7-2 to TRBJ1-1, with a weak D call TRBD1 (6 bases). This CDR3 has 16 residues. The V gene lost 5 bases and the J gene lost 1 base, with 17 bases spanning the gap. Germline V gives CDR1 SGHTA, CDR2 FQGNSA. CDR3 sequence: CASSPHRVARNTEAFF. CDR3 sequence (DNA): TGTGCCAGCAGCCCCCACAGGGTGGCGAGGAACACTGAAGCTTTCTTT.

This rearrangement joins TRBV6-1 to TRBJ1-3, with a weak D call TRBD1 (5 bases). Trimming stripped 0 bases from V and 0 bases from J, with 6 bases between. Looked up from germline, CDR1 is MNHNS and CDR2 is SASEGT. The CDR3 runs to 15 residues. CDR3 protein: CASSEATGSGNTIYF. The CDR3 nucleotides read TGTGCCAGCAGTGAAGCTACAGGCTCTGGAAACACCATATATTTT.

CDR3 sequence (DNA): TGTGCCAGCGGACAGGGTCCGGGCAATGAGCAGTTCTTC. Translation: CASGQGPGNEQFF. The chain links TRBV11-2 to TRBJ2-1, with 8 bases identical to TRBD1. The CDR3 totals 13 residues. V lost 8 bases, J lost 6 bases, and 6 bases stayed unmatched. CDR1 and CDR2 (germline): SGHAT, FQNNGV.

This chain uses TRBV3-1 (or the pseudogene TRBV3-2) with TRBJ2-7; D might be TRBD1 (6 bases). The CDR3 length is 14 residues. Trimming took 2 bases from V and 6 from J, leaving 14 bases between them. Germline V gene data show CDR1 as LGHDT and CDR2 as YNNKEL (reference sequence). The CDR3 spells CASSQTGFGGEQYF. As DNA, the CDR3 is TGTGCCAGCAGCCAAACAGGGTTCGGTGGCGAGCAGTACTTC.

The V call is TRBV7-2, the J call TRBJ1-5; D possibly corresponds to TRBD1 (5 bases). Germline V CDR1 and CDR2: SGHTA, FQGNSA. The CDR3 is 14 residues long. Trimming removed 3 bases at V and 4 bases at J, with 10 bases between. CDR3 residues: CASSFSGLNQPQHF. The CDR3 DNA reads TGTGCCAGCAGCTTCTCAGGGCTTAATCAGCCCCAGCATTTT. Looking up the rest from reference TRBV7-2 and TRBJ1-5 gives the full variable domain: GAGVSQSPSNKVTEKGKDVELRCDPISGHTALYWYRQSLGQGLEFLIYFQGNSAPDKSGLPSDRFSAERTGGSVSTLTIQRTQQEDSAVYLCASSFSGLNQPQHFGDGTRLSIL.

The chain employs TRBV2 and TRBJ1-1; no reliable D call. This CDR3 spans 15 amino acids. Per germline, CDR1 SNHLY and CDR2 FYNNEI. The germline V and J ends were trimmed by 2 bases and 3 bases, with 13 bases remaining between them. CDR3 in DNA: TGTGCCAGCAGTGAATGGTACTCCCCGGACACTGAAGCTTTCTTT. Amino acids: CASSEWYSPDTEAFF.

This clone has just one count. The rearrangement links TRBV20-1 to TRBJ2-2, with 8 bases aligning to TRBD2. V lost 3 bases and J lost 5; bases outside the gene matches: 5. Germline V gene data show CDR1 as DFQATT and CDR2 as SNEGSKA (reference sequence). The CDR3 consists of 14 residues. CDR3 DNA sequence: TGCAGTGCTAGTAGCGGGGAGGGGACCGGGGAGCTGTTTTTT. This gives the protein CSASSGEGTGELFF.

This clone showed up just once. The chain employs TRBV3-1 (or the pseudogene TRBV3-2) and TRBJ2-7; TRBD2 is a possible D gene (5 bases). V dropped 0 bases and J dropped 1 base, with 7 bases sitting between them. Germline V gene lookup returns CDR1 LGHDT and CDR2 YNNKEL (reference sequence). The CDR3 sequence is 14 residues long. The CDR3, as DNA: TGTGCCAGCAGCCAAGAGGGAGTTTCCTACGAGCAGTACTTC. Translating it yields CASSQEGVSYEQYF.

The V and J genes are TRBV6-5 and TRBJ2-2, with D possibly being TRBD1 (5 bases). V was shortened by 8 bases and J by 8 bases, with 18 bases between the two germline ends. The V gene's germline CDR1 is MNHEY and CDR2 SVGAGI. The length of the CDR3 is 14 residues. This CDR3 reads CASVKQLRGGELFF. The CDR3 nucleotides are TGTGCCAGCGTGAAACAGCTTAGGGGTGGGGAGCTGTTTTTT.

The chain uses TRBV5-6 and TRBJ1-5; TRBD1 aligns across 7 bases. Unmatched junction bases numbered 5, after V lost 4 bases and J lost 1 base. The CDR3 spans 15 residues. CDR1 and CDR2 (germline): SGHDT, YYEEEE. The CDR3 sequence: CASSLLDRSNQPQHF. The CDR3, as DNA: TGTGCCAGCAGCCTGCTGGACAGGAGCAATCAGCCCCAGCATTTT.